This T cell receptor (beta chain) derives from a study of T cell responses to AZD1222 COVID-19 vaccine. Study in general: The analysis combined second doses at about 4 or about 12 weeks.

Generated by immunoSEQ multiplex PCR, the TCRdb table keeps only in-frame clones and is missing some. The table includes tens of thousands of clones, roughly 90% detected once. The CDR3 covers 12 residues. Germline CDR1 MGHRA, CDR2 YSYEKL. Between the trimmed V and J ends, which lost 0 bases and 8 bases, there was a span of 4 bases. Study-level results: Spike-spanning, vaccine-associated CD4 TCRs were dominant at 160-218 and 743-854. At baseline, just 5 or 6 AZD1222 recipients tested seropositive.

About this clone itself: Its specificity is unknown.

The chain links TRBV4-1 to TRBJ1-4; D is unresolved. The starting material was peripheral blood, obtained on day 0 of AZD1222 vaccination. The TCR sequence derives from an adult in good health. Here the CDR3 reads CASSQDREKLFF. In DNA, the CDR3 is TGCGCCAGCAGCCAAGACAGAGAAAAACTGTTTTTT.